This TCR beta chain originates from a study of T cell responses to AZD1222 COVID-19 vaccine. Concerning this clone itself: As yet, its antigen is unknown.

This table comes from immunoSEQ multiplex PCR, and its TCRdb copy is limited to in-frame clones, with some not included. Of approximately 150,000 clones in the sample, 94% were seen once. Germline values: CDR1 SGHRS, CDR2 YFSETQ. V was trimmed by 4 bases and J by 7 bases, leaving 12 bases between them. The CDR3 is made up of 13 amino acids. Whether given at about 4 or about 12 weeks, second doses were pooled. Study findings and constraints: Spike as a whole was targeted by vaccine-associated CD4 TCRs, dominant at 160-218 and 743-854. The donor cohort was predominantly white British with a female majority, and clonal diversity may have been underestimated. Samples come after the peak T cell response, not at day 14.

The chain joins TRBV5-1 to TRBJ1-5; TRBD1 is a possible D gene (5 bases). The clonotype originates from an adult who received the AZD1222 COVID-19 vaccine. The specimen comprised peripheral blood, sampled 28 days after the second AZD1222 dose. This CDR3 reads CASSIGGEQPQHF. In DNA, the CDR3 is TGCGCCAGCAGCATCGGGGGGGAACAGCCCCAGCATTTT.